This T cell receptor (beta chain) was captured by sequencing in a study of cytomegalovirus exposure and HLA in healthy donors. General study results and limits: An analysis that was carried out later associated 15,000 to 20,000 TCR beta sequences with HLA alleles at 0.05 false discovery rate. V- and J-gene trimming in TCR beta was tied to a missense DCLRE1C variant by an analysis performed later. Clonal expansion was found to be greater in HLA-associated TCR beta chains than in equally common others in a later analysis.

Deletions cut 4 bases from V and 5 bases from J, with 7 bases between. CDR1 MGHRA and CDR2 YSYEKL come from the germline V gene. The CDR3 spans 12 residues. Primers: 60 Vbeta forward and 13 Jbeta reverse. Generated by immunoSEQ multiplex PCR, the TCRdb table keeps only in-frame clones and is missing some. The sample holds 200,000 to 250,000 clones; 70% are singletons and the top ten take around 3%. On this clone: No antigen is known for it.

The genes are TRBV4-1 and TRBJ2-3; D is unresolved. The material sequenced was PBMCs. The sequence was obtained from a man aged 35-49 years in good health and CMV-seropositive. CDR3 DNA: TGCGCCAGCAGCCGTATCGGAGATACGCAGTATTTT. Its protein product is CASSRIGDTQYF.